These T cell receptor beta chains were read from a single sample in a study of T-cell memory formation after mild COVID-19. TCRdb re-called the 5' RACE reads with MiXCR, one entry per CDR3 protein. The table includes over 400,000 distinct CDR3 sequences, roughly a quarter detected once. The specimen was PBMCs or a T cell subset sorted from them (not recorded which). Receptors originate from an adult woman who had mild COVID-19 (a few samples of this study predate the infection). Cell type and time point are not known. The CDR3 runs from the conserved cysteine through the conserved F or W. Each record gives: D gene, J gene, clone size, V gene, CDR3 DNA, CDR3 protein. A D gene is named only where the DNA matches it firmly. The size of a clone is reported for some rows only, either as once, few or many, or as a class for expanded clones.

D: .
J: TRBJ2-3
size: few
V: TRBV6-5
DNA: TGTGCCAGCAGTTACCAGTCAGGGACGCAGTATTTT
CDR3: CASSYQSGTQYF

D: TRBD2
J: TRBJ2-1
size: .
V: TRBV3-1
DNA: TGTGCCAGCAGCCCTGAGGGACTAGCATTTAATGAGCAGTTCTTC
CDR3: CASSPEGLAFNEQFF

D: TRBD1
J: TRBJ1-5
size: .
V: TRBV6-2/TRBV6-3
DNA: TGTGCCAGCAGTTACTCGACAGGGGGAAAGAGCAATCAGCCCCAGCATTTT
CDR3: CASSYSTGGKSNQPQHF

D: .
J: TRBJ1-5
size: .
V: TRBV7-6
DNA: TGTGCCAGCAGCCTTGGGGATGGTCAGCCCCAGCATTTT
CDR3: CASSLGDGQPQHF

D: TRBD1
J: TRBJ2-7
size: .
V: TRBV5-5
DNA: TGTGCCAGCAGCCCGGCCGTTCAGGGGGCGTACGAGCAGTACTTC
CDR3: CASSPAVQGAYEQYF

D: TRBD1
J: TRBJ2-5
size: many
V: TRBV5-1
DNA: TGCGCCAGCAGCTCGGGACAGCCACAGGAGACCCAGTACTTC
CDR3: CASSSGQPQETQYF

D: .
J: TRBJ1-2
size: few
V: TRBV5-1
DNA: TGCGCCAGCAGCACATCTGGACCCTCCAGTGGCTACACCTTC
CDR3: CASSTSGPSSGYTF

D: .
J: TRBJ2-1
size: few
V: TRBV6-5
DNA: TGTGCCAGCAGTTACGGGCGGTCCGTAGGAGGCGAGCAGTTCTTC
CDR3: CASSYGRSVGGEQFF

D: .
J: TRBJ2-3
size: many
V: TRBV3-1
DNA: TGTGCCAGCAGCTTCGCGGCCAACTTTGGGGATACGCAGTATTTT
CDR3: CASSFAANFGDTQYF

D: .
J: TRBJ1-1
size: .
V: TRBV29-1
DNA: TGCAGCGCTGAAAAGGGGTGGACTGAAGCTTTCTTT
CDR3: CSAEKGWTEAFF

D: .
J: TRBJ1-1
size: .
V: TRBV25-1
DNA: TGTGCCAGCAGTGAAATGGGAGTCCACACTGAAGCTTTCTTT
CDR3: CASSEMGVHTEAFF

D: .
J: TRBJ1-6
size: few
V: TRBV6-1
DNA: TGTGCCAGCGATAGGGGCCAAGGGGGGGAGGATAATTCACCCCTCCACTTT
CDR3: CASDRGQGGEDNSPLHF

D: TRBD1
J: TRBJ1-1
size: .
V: TRBV10-3
DNA: TGTGCCATCAGAGATCACCGGGACAGGGGCAATGGCACTGGAGCTTTCTTT
CDR3: CAIRDHRDRGNGTGAFF

D: TRBD1
J: TRBJ1-5
size: few
V: TRBV27
DNA: TGTGCCAGCAGTTCGGGACAGCGGGTCGGAGCGGGTAAAAATCAGCCCCAGCATTTT
CDR3: CASSSGQRVGAGKNQPQHF

D: TRBD2
J: TRBJ2-4
size: .
V: TRBV5-5
DNA: TGTGCCAGCAGCCCGATCGTAGGTAGCGGGAGAAACATTCAGTACTTC
CDR3: CASSPIVGSGRNIQYF

D: TRBD1
J: TRBJ1-1
size: .
V: TRBV12-3/TRBV12-4
DNA: TGTGCCAGCAGTTTAGTGGGCAGGGGGACTGAAGCTTTCTTT
CDR3: CASSLVGRGTEAFF

D: .
J: TRBJ2-7
size: few
V: TRBV4-3
DNA: TGCGCCAGCAGCCCGTTGACTAGCTCAGGGGACGAGCAGTACTTC
CDR3: CASSPLTSSGDEQYF

D: .
J: TRBJ1-1
size: .
V: TRBV29-1
DNA: TGCAGCGTTGAAGATTCATATACAGTGGTTGACACTGAAGCTTTCTTT
CDR3: CSVEDSYTVVDTEAFF

D: TRBD1
J: TRBJ1-1
size: .
V: TRBV6-5
DNA: TGTGCCAGCACCACGGACAGGTCGCGTCTGACTGAAGCTTTCTTT
CDR3: CASTTDRSRLTEAFF

D: TRBD1
J: TRBJ2-7
size: few
V: TRBV3-1
DNA: TGTGCCAGCAGCCACCCGCTCGGGACAGGTGGCCACGAGCAGTACTTC
CDR3: CASSHPLGTGGHEQYF

D: .
J: TRBJ2-3
size: few
V: TRBV7-9
DNA: TGTGCCCTAGACACAGATACGCAGTATTTT
CDR3: CALDTDTQYF

D: TRBD2
J: TRBJ2-3
size: many
V: TRBV5-6
DNA: TGTGCCAGCAGCTTGTACGCGGGAGGCCCGCCTAGCACAGATACGCAGTATTTT
CDR3: CASSLYAGGPPSTDTQYF

D: TRBD1
J: TRBJ1-5
size: few
V: TRBV30
DNA: TGTGCCTGGAGTATCCGGGACAGGCCTTCACCGTATAGCAATCAGCCCCAGCATTTT
CDR3: CAWSIRDRPSPYSNQPQHF

D: TRBD2
J: TRBJ2-2
size: .
V: TRBV4-2
DNA: TGTGCCAGCAGGGGCTCTAGCGGGGGGCCACCGAACACCGGGGAGCTGTTTTTT
CDR3: CASRGSSGGPPNTGELFF

D: .
J: TRBJ2-5
size: .
V: TRBV5-5
DNA: TGTGCCAGCAGTTTGGAGTGGGAGACCCAGTACTTC
CDR3: CASSLEWETQYF

D: .
J: TRBJ2-1
size: .
V: TRBV14
DNA: TGTGCCAGCAGCCCCTTAAGGGCGGGCTATGAGCAGTTCTTC
CDR3: CASSPLRAGYEQFF